The 23 T cell receptor beta chains below come from one sample, sequenced in a study of CD8+CD57+ T cells in acquired aplastic anemia. Profiling of TCR beta VDJ combinations and CDR3 sequences used genomic DNA as template. MiXCR was run by TCRdb on the reads, yielding one entry per CDR3 protein. The sample consists of hundreds of thousands of distinct CDR3 sequences, around 30% of them appearing once. Sequencing was done on patients that had shown CD8+CD57+ cell expansion by flow cytometry. Sequenced input: sorted CD4+, CD8+, or CD8+CD57+ T cells (not recorded which) from PBMCs. The receptors originated from a human donor with aplastic anemia.

The sample holds many counts of this clonotype. The rearrangement joins TRBV7-6 to TRBJ1-1; D gene uncertain. The CDR3 is 13 amino acids. Germline CDR1 and CDR2: SGHVS and FNYEAQ. V gave up 2 bases and J gave up 0 bases, with 4 bases separating them. DNA for the CDR3: TGTGCCAGCAGCTTAAGGCTGAACACTGAAGCTTTCTTT. Protein sequence: CASSLRLNTEAFF.

This clonotype was seen a handful of times. The chain has TRBV19 and TRBJ2-1; the D gene could be TRBD1 or TRBD2 (5 bases each). The germline CDR1 and CDR2 sequences are LNHDA and SQIVND (reference sequence). This CDR3 contains 14 residues. V lost 6 bases to trimming and J lost 3 bases, with 12 bases between them. The CDR3 coding sequence is TGTGCCAGTAGCGGGACCCACGGCTACAATGAGCAGTTCTTC. This sequence encodes CASSGTHGYNEQFF.

The chain joins TRBV5-5 to TRBJ1-6; TRBD1 aligns across 8 bases. This CDR3 contains 14 residues. V lost 4 bases, J lost 14 bases, and 11 bases stayed unmatched. Germline values: CDR1 SGHKS, CDR2 YYEKEE (reference sequence). This chain's CDR3 is CASSSRDRTGALHF. CDR3 in DNA: TGTGCCAGCAGCAGCCGGGACAGGACGGGGGCCCTCCACTTT.

As to this clonotype: A read error may explain this, as a much larger clone is one base away. The DNA for the CDR3 is TGTGCCAGCAGCTTAGGGGGAGGAGGCACCTTC. Amino acid sequence: CASSLGGGGTF. The J gene is TRBJ1-2, the V gene TRBV7-2; D remains ambiguous. CDR1 and CDR2 from the germline V gene are SGHTA and FQGNSA. This CDR3 has 11 amino acids. Trimming left V 1 base short and J 13 bases short, with 10 bases between.

This rearrangement joins TRBV10-1 to TRBJ2-1; 8 positions agree with TRBD2. CDR1 is WNHNN, CDR2 SYGVQD, per germline (reference sequence). The trim removed 10 bases at V and 9 bases at J, leaving 14 bases unmatched. The CDR3 covers 14 residues. The DNA of the CDR3 is TGCGCCACCTCAAGACTAGCGAGAGTGGGTGAGCAGTTCTTC. It codes for CATSRLARVGEQFF.

The J gene is TRBJ1-3, the V gene TRBV10-3, with D tentatively TRBD1 (5 bases). The CDR3 is made up of 13 amino acids. Germline V lookup: CDR1 ENHRY, CDR2 SYGVKD. V dropped 11 bases and J dropped 1 base, with 12 bases sitting between them. CDR3 nucleotide sequence: TGTGCCGTCAATGGGGGGTCTGGAAACACCATATATTTT. Protein: CAVNGGSGNTIYF.

This clonotype appeared a few times. V gene TRBV7-8 combines with J gene TRBJ2-1; 9 positions agree with TRBD2. Per germline, CDR1 SGHVS and CDR2 FQNEAQ. V trimming: 7 bases; J trimming: 7 bases; junction bases outside the gene matches: 14. The CDR3 consists of 16 residues. For the CDR3, the DNA is TGTGCCAGCACCCGCATGGCGGGAGGGCCTCGGAATGAGCAGTTCTTC. It is translated as CASTRMAGGPRNEQFF.

The V gene is TRBV2, the J gene TRBJ2-2, with D perhaps given as TRBD1 or TRBD2 (6 bases each). V was pared by 4 bases and J by 7 bases, with 13 bases between. The CDR3 totals 14 residues. The germline V gene has CDR1 SNHLY and CDR2 FYNNEI. CDR3 sequence: CASSGGGKDGELFF. CDR3 bases: TGTGCCAGCAGTGGAGGGGGGAAGGACGGGGAGCTGTTTTTT.

The V gene is TRBV7-3, the J gene TRBJ2-1, with D possibly matching TRBD1 (6 bases). V dropped 3 bases and J dropped 5 bases, with 14 bases sitting between them. CDR1 and CDR2 (germline): SGHTA, FQGTGA. The CDR3 loop spans 15 amino acids. Written as DNA, the CDR3 is TGTGCCAGCAGCTTGCTGGGGACAAATCACAATGAGCAGTTCTTC. Translation gives CASSLLGTNHNEQFF.

The chain is built from TRBV4-1 and TRBJ1-1; D unclear. Trimming shortened V by 4 bases and J by 1 base, and 13 bases separated the two germline ends. From germline, CDR1 is MGHRA and CDR2 YSYEKL. There are 15 residues in the CDR3. As DNA, the CDR3 is TGCGCCAGCAGCCGACTGGCGACGGCGAACACTGAAGCTTTCTTT. Amino acid sequence: CASSRLATANTEAFF.

The J gene is TRBJ1-2, the V gene TRBV5-4; 8 bases agree with TRBD1. The CDR3 runs 14 residues. V was clipped by 2 bases and J by 4 bases; unmatched bases: 4. Germline CDR1 is SGHNT and CDR2 is YYREEE (reference sequence). The CDR3 loop reads CASSFAGGGYGYTF. The CDR3 DNA is TGTGCCAGCAGCTTCGCAGGGGGCGGCTATGGCTACACCTTC.

This clonotype was observed a few times. This chain links TRBV30 with TRBJ1-4, with no clear D. Germline V gene data show CDR1 as GTSNPN and CDR2 as SVGIG (reference sequence). V was clipped by 4 bases and J by 5 bases, with 11 bases between them. The CDR3 length is 13 residues. CDR3 residues: CAWTDGGNEKLFF. The DNA of the CDR3 is TGTGCCTGGACTGACGGAGGGAATGAAAAACTGTTTTTT.

This clonotype has ten or more counts. The chain employs TRBV2 and TRBJ1-1; D unresolved. Between the trimmed V and J ends, which lost 4 bases and 0 bases, there was a span of 6 bases. Germline-derived CDR1 and CDR2 are SNHLY and FYNNEI. The CDR3 length is 13 residues. The CDR3 DNA reads TGTGCCAGCAGTGCGGATTTGAACACTGAAGCTTTCTTT. Translated, it gives CASSADLNTEAFF.

At least ten counts were recorded for this clonotype. This rearrangement joins TRBV10-3 to TRBJ2-1; 15 bases are shared with TRBD2. From germline, CDR1 is ENHRY and CDR2 SYGVKD. The trim removed 6 bases at V and 10 bases at J, leaving 4 bases unmatched. The CDR3 runs to 14 residues. As DNA, the CDR3 is TGTGCCATCAGACCGGGGACTAGCGGGAGGGAGCAGTTCTTC. Residues: CAIRPGTSGREQFF.

This clonotype was observed at least ten times. J is TRBJ2-5 and V is TRBV19; D remains ambiguous. CDR1 is LNHDA and CDR2 is SQIVND in the germline V gene (reference sequence). The CDR3 spans 13 residues. V gave up 5 bases and J gave up 5 bases, with 12 bases separating them. Here the CDR3 DNA reads TGTGCCAGTAGTTCCCCCCTCTGGGAGACCCAGTACTTC. Protein: CASSSPLWETQYF.

The J gene is TRBJ2-5, the V gene TRBV5-1; D not certain. This CDR3 contains 14 residues. Germline V CDR1 and CDR2: SGHRS, YFSETQ. V was trimmed by 0 bases and J by 3 bases, leaving 9 bases between them. CDR3 sequence reads: CASSLEARKETQYF. CDR3 DNA sequence: TGCGCCAGCAGCTTGGAAGCGAGAAAAGAGACCCAGTACTTC.

This clonotype is a singleton in its sample. The V and J genes are TRBV7-2 and TRBJ1-2, with TRBD1 as a possible D gene (6 bases). V lost 5 bases to trimming and J lost 7 bases, with 17 bases between them. Germline V gives CDR1 SGHTA, CDR2 FQGNSA. The CDR3 sequence is 14 residues long. CDR3 DNA: TGTGCCAGCAGCCGCGGACAGCCCCGATTTGGCTACACCTTC. Protein sequence: CASSRGQPRFGYTF.

The chain joins TRBV4-2 to TRBJ2-3; D perhaps matches TRBD2 (5 bases). Between the trimmed V and J ends, which lost 2 bases and 0 bases, there was a span of 12 bases. CDR1 LGHNA and CDR2 YNFKEQ come from the germline V gene. The CDR3 has 16 amino acids. CDR3 DNA sequence: TGTGCCAGCAGCCAATCTAGCAGTCCTAGCACAGATACGCAGTATTTT. Amino acids: CASSQSSSPSTDTQYF.

This clonotype was counted between two and nine times. The chain carries TRBV11-1 and TRBJ2-7; a possible D gene is TRBD1 (5 bases). The CDR3 spans 16 residues. The V and J ends lost 3 bases and 1 base respectively, with 16 bases between them. In germline, CDR1 is SGHAT, CDR2 FQDESV (reference sequence). The chain's CDR3 is CASSLNGRALSYEQYF. The CDR3 bases are TGTGCCAGCAGCTTGAATGGCAGGGCCCTATCCTACGAGCAGTACTTC.

This clonotype came up a few times. The V and J genes are TRBV20-1 and TRBJ1-1; TRBD1 might be the D (5 bases). The CDR3 loop spans 14 amino acids. Trimming cost V 5 bases and J 3 bases, with 16 bases left between them. Germline-derived CDR1 and CDR2 are DFQATT and SNEGSKA (reference sequence). The CDR3 is CSAPRFGGDTEAFF. Here the CDR3 DNA reads TGCAGTGCTCCGCGATTCGGAGGGGACACTGAAGCTTTCTTT.

This chain uses TRBV6-1 with TRBJ1-3; the D gene is possibly TRBD1 (6 bases). The CDR3 is 12 amino acids. In germline, CDR1 is MNHNS, CDR2 SASEGT. CDR3 DNA sequence: TGTGGAAGTGGCAAAGGGGGAGACACCATATATTTT. It translates to CGSGKGGDTIYF.

This clonotype was seen more than once but under ten times. The genes are TRBV5-1 and TRBJ2-1, with D uncertain. Germline V gene sequence: CDR1 SGHRS, CDR2 YFSETQ. V lost 0 bases and J 8 bases, leaving 6 bases between the germline ends. The CDR3 covers 12 residues. The CDR3 sequence: CASSLEVDEQFF. In nucleotides, the CDR3 is TGCGCCAGCAGCTTGGAGGTAGATGAGCAGTTCTTC.

The chain carries TRBV20-1 and TRBJ1-5, with 12 bases lining up with TRBD1. The ends lost 6 bases at V and 7 bases at J; junction bases unmatched: 7. From germline, CDR1 is DFQATT and CDR2 SNEGSKA (reference sequence). The CDR3 is 14 amino acids. CDR3 amino acids: CSAGTGGVGQPQHF. In DNA, the CDR3 is TGCAGTGCAGGGACAGGGGGCGTGGGCCAGCCCCAGCATTTT.